A selection of T cell receptor beta chains follows, all from one sample in a study of shared clonotypes between healthy human individuals. Only in-frame clones appear in the TCRdb table, and some are missing; sequencing was by immunoSEQ multiplex PCR. The sample has about 2.1 million clones; about 93% are singletons. Specimen: naive CD8+ T cells from PBMCs. The receptor set was obtained from a man between 18 and 35 years old in good health. Some clones in this sample may be carry-over from other donors' samples. Both conserved end residues are part of each CDR3. D genes are given only for firm matches. Where a row states a size, it is once, few, many or the class of an expanded clone; other rows omit it.

length,J,size,D,V,CDR3,DNA
12,TRBJ1-2,-,-,TRBV5-6,CASSLGSDGYTF,TGTGCCAGCAGCTTGGGTTCGGATGGCTACACCTTC
11,TRBJ2-7,-,-,TRBV28,CASGWGFEQYF,TGTGCCAGCGGGTGGGGTTTCGAGCAGTACTTC
15,TRBJ1-5,-,TRBD1,TRBV5-4,CASSATRGLDQPQHF,TGTGCCAGCAGCGCAACTAGGGGGCTGGATCAGCCCCAGCATTTT
17,TRBJ2-7,-,TRBD2,TRBV5-4,CASSLIPGTSATYEQYF,TGTGCCAGCAGCTTAATTCCCGGGACTAGCGCAACCTACGAGCAGTACTTC
15,TRBJ1-3,-,-,TRBV9,CASSETGNSGNTIYF,TGTGCCAGCAGCGAGACCGGGAACTCTGGAAACACCATATATTTT
17,TRBJ2-7,-,-,TRBV27,CASSLFLRRGNLYEQYF,TGTGCCAGCAGTTTATTCCTTCGGCGGGGCAACCTCTACGAGCAGTACTTC
16,TRBJ2-2,once,-,TRBV9,CASSVGQSGPPGELFF,TGTGCCAGCAGCGTAGGGCAGTCAGGGCCCCCCGGGGAGCTGTTTTTT
14,TRBJ2-1,-,TRBD2,TRBV7-8,CASSSRDYYNEQFF,TGTGCCAGCAGCTCCCGGGACTACTACAATGAGCAGTTCTTC
17,TRBJ1-1,-,-,TRBV7-9,CASSFPRRETENTEAFF,TGTGCCAGCAGCTTTCCTAGGAGGGAGACTGAGAACACTGAAGCTTTCTTT
18,TRBJ2-2,-,-,TRBV11-3,CASSLHGGGIANTGELFF,TGTGCCAGCAGCTTACATGGGGGCGGAATCGCGAACACCGGGGAGCTGTTTTTT
16,TRBJ2-7,-,TRBD1,TRBV5-1,CASSSDRGWASYEQYF,TGCGCCAGCAGCTCCGACAGGGGATGGGCAAGCTACGAGCAGTACTTC
15,TRBJ1-3,-,-,TRBV19,CASSMVGYSGNTIYF,TGTGCCAGTAGTATGGTCGGCTACTCGGGAAACACCATATATTTT
14,TRBJ1-5,-,TRBD1,TRBV27,CASSLVGGTQPQHF,TGTGCCAGCAGTTTAGTAGGGGGCACTCAGCCCCAGCATTTT
12,TRBJ2-7,-,-,TRBV5-1,CASSLVGYEQYF,TGCGCCAGCAGCTTGGTAGGCTACGAGCAGTACTTC
16,TRBJ2-1,-,TRBD1,TRBV7-8,CASSLGDRGSYNEQFF,TGTGCCAGCAGCTTAGGGGACAGGGGCTCCTACAATGAGCAGTTCTTC
15,TRBJ1-1,-,TRBD1,TRBV9,CASSTRQGANTEAFF,TGTGCCAGCAGCACCAGACAGGGGGCGAACACTGAAGCTTTCTTT
15,TRBJ2-4,-,-,TRBV28,CASKRWSEAKNIQYF,TGTGCCAGCAAAAGGTGGTCGGAGGCCAAAAACATTCAGTACTTC
11,TRBJ2-1,-,-,TRBV20-1,CSPRGYNEQFF,TGCAGTCCCAGGGGTTACAATGAGCAGTTCTTC
17,TRBJ2-3,-,TRBD2,TRBV7-2,CASINLRPGLAGDTQYF,TGTGCCAGCATCAACCTCCGACCCGGACTAGCGGGAGATACGCAGTATTTT
15,TRBJ2-7,-,TRBD2,TRBV28,CASSLTREGPSEQYF,TGTGCCAGCAGTTTGACCCGGGAGGGCCCAAGCGAGCAGTACTTC
14,TRBJ1-1,-,-,TRBV19,CASSIRRLNTEAFF,TGTGCCAGTAGTATTAGACGGCTGAACACTGAAGCTTTCTTT
15,TRBJ2-2,-,-,TRBV7-9,CASGPGQGNTGELFF,TGTGCCAGCGGGCCCGGGCAGGGAAACACCGGGGAGCTGTTTTTT
13,TRBJ2-3,-,-,TRBV28,CASSDLITDTQYF,TGTGCCAGCAGCGATTTGATCACAGATACGCAGTATTTT
13,TRBJ2-1,-,-,TRBV4-3,CASSQGDYNEQFF,TGCGCCAGCAGCCAAGGGGACTACAATGAGCAGTTCTTC
14,TRBJ2-7,-,-,TRBV28,CASSSTGMSYEQYF,TGTGCCAGCAGTTCAACAGGGATGTCCTACGAGCAGTACTTC
14,TRBJ2-1,-,-,TRBV9,CASSVGDSYNEQFF,TGTGCCAGCAGCGTCGGGGACTCATACAATGAGCAGTTCTTC
18,TRBJ2-7,-,-,TRBV11-2,CASSYAVAPSPRSYEQYF,TGTGCCAGCAGCTACGCCGTGGCCCCTAGCCCCCGCTCCTACGAGCAGTACTTC
12,TRBJ2-7,-,-,TRBV7-9,CASSLVNREQYF,TGTGCCAGCAGCTTAGTCAATCGCGAGCAGTACTTC
14,TRBJ2-7,-,-,TRBV4-1,CASSPNGRSYEQYF,TGCGCCAGCAGCCCGAATGGCCGCTCCTACGAGCAGTACTTC
15,TRBJ2-7,-,TRBD2,TRBV4-3,CASSQGLAGVYEQYF,TGCGCCAGCAGCCAAGGACTAGCGGGAGTCTACGAGCAGTACTTC
20,TRBJ1-5,-,-,TRBV28,CASSHPGDTNRYYSNQPQHF,TGTGCCAGCAGCCATCCTGGGGACACCAACCGATATTATAGCAATCAGCCCCAGCATTTT